A selection of T cell receptor beta chains follows, all from one sample in a study of blood T cell repertoires in COVID-19. Clones were read by immunoSEQ multiplex PCR, and TCRdb kept only the in-frame ones, dropping some. The sample records tens of thousands of clones, approximately 86% being singletons. The sequencing input was peripheral blood. These receptors were obtained from a man in his 70s with acute or convalescent COVID-19. Both conserved end residues are part of each CDR3. The D gene is left open where the match is weak. Only some rows state a clone size, as once, few, many or a class for expanded clones.

d_gene: -
abundance: -
v_gene: TRBV18
j_gene: TRBJ2-1
CDR3nt: TGTGCCAGCTCACCAGGCCCCCAGGCATATGAGCAGTTCTTC
CDR3aa: CASSPGPQAYEQFF

d_gene: TRBD1
abundance: -
v_gene: TRBV5-1
j_gene: TRBJ2-1
CDR3nt: TGCGCCAGCAGCTTTCCGGGACAGTACAATGAGCAGTTCTTC
CDR3aa: CASSFPGQYNEQFF

d_gene: TRBD1
abundance: -
v_gene: TRBV9
j_gene: TRBJ1-4
CDR3nt: TGTGCCAGCAGCGTAGACGGGACAGGGAGTGAAAAACTGTTTTTT
CDR3aa: CASSVDGTGSEKLFF

d_gene: -
abundance: -
v_gene: TRBV4-2
j_gene: TRBJ1-4
CDR3nt: TGTGCCAGCAGTCCGGGGGTATATGATGAAAAACTGTTTTTT
CDR3aa: CASSPGVYDEKLFF

d_gene: TRBD1
abundance: once
v_gene: TRBV5-4
j_gene: TRBJ1-4
CDR3nt: TGTGCCAGCAGCCGTTCAGGGGGGATTCAGGAAAAACTGTTTTTT
CDR3aa: CASSRSGGIQEKLFF

d_gene: -
abundance: -
v_gene: TRBV5-8
j_gene: TRBJ2-1
CDR3nt: TGTGCCAGCAGCTTGGCCCTAGGCGGATTTAGCTCCTACAATGAGCAGTTCTTC
CDR3aa: CASSLALGGFSSYNEQFF

d_gene: TRBD1
abundance: -
v_gene: TRBV5-4
j_gene: TRBJ2-7
CDR3nt: TGTGCCAGCAGTAGGGACAGGGAGTACGAGCAGTACTTC
CDR3aa: CASSRDREYEQYF

d_gene: TRBD1
abundance: -
v_gene: TRBV5-1
j_gene: TRBJ1-1
CDR3nt: TGCGCCAGCAGCTTGGCTGCGACAGGGGGCACTGAAGCTTTCTTT
CDR3aa: CASSLAATGGTEAFF

d_gene: -
abundance: -
v_gene: TRBV6-6
j_gene: TRBJ2-2
CDR3nt: TGTGCCAGCAGTTACCCAGGGGTGAACACCGGGGAGCTGTTTTTT
CDR3aa: CASSYPGVNTGELFF

d_gene: -
abundance: -
v_gene: TRBV5-1
j_gene: TRBJ2-5
CDR3nt: TGCGCCAGCAGCTTATACTCGGGTGAGAGGGAGACCCAGTACTTC
CDR3aa: CASSLYSGERETQYF

d_gene: TRBD2
abundance: -
v_gene: TRBV9
j_gene: TRBJ2-1
CDR3nt: TGTGCCAGCAGCGCGACTAGCGGGGGGGCTAATGAGCAGTTCTTC
CDR3aa: CASSATSGGANEQFF

d_gene: -
abundance: -
v_gene: TRBV4-1
j_gene: TRBJ1-2
CDR3nt: TGCGCCAGCAGCCAAGCGGGGGACGGATTGGTGGGCTACACCTTC
CDR3aa: CASSQAGDGLVGYTF

d_gene: -
abundance: -
v_gene: TRBV10-3
j_gene: TRBJ2-3
CDR3nt: TGTGCCATCAGTGTAAAGACTAGCACAGATACGCAGTATTTT
CDR3aa: CAISVKTSTDTQYF

d_gene: -
abundance: -
v_gene: TRBV3-1/TRBV3-2
j_gene: TRBJ1-5
CDR3nt: TGTGCCAGCAGCCAAGATCGCGGGGCTCCGGCACTTTATCAGCCCCAGCATTTT
CDR3aa: CASSQDRGAPALYQPQHF

d_gene: TRBD1
abundance: -
v_gene: TRBV5-1
j_gene: TRBJ1-6
CDR3nt: TGCGCCAGCAGCTTTTCGGGACAGGGCGATTCACCCCTCCACTTT
CDR3aa: CASSFSGQGDSPLHF

d_gene: -
abundance: -
v_gene: TRBV5-8
j_gene: TRBJ1-1
CDR3nt: TGTGCCAGCAGCTTGGGGGGGGGCCAGAACACTGAAGCTTTCTTT
CDR3aa: CASSLGGGQNTEAFF

d_gene: -
abundance: -
v_gene: TRBV5-6
j_gene: TRBJ2-7
CDR3nt: TGTGCCAGCAGCTTGGCTCCCTCGGGCGAGCAGTACTTC
CDR3aa: CASSLAPSGEQYF

d_gene: TRBD2
abundance: few
v_gene: TRBV19
j_gene: TRBJ2-5
CDR3nt: TGTGCCAGTAGCAGGCGGACTAGCGGGGGGTTAATGGAGACCCAGTACTTC
CDR3aa: CASSRRTSGGLMETQYF

d_gene: TRBD1
abundance: few
v_gene: TRBV9
j_gene: TRBJ2-1
CDR3nt: TGTGCCAGCAGCTCCTCGACAGGGGGCTGGAATGAGCAGTTCTTC
CDR3aa: CASSSSTGGWNEQFF

d_gene: TRBD2
abundance: once
v_gene: TRBV3-1/TRBV3-2
j_gene: TRBJ2-5
CDR3nt: TGTGCCAGCAAGCGTAGCGGGGGCAAAGAGACCCAGTACTTC
CDR3aa: CASKRSGGKETQYF

d_gene: TRBD2
abundance: once
v_gene: TRBV4-2
j_gene: TRBJ2-5
CDR3nt: TGTGCCAGCAGCCAAGGGACAGCGGGGGGACGGGTAGAGACCCAGTACTTC
CDR3aa: CASSQGTAGGRVETQYF

d_gene: -
abundance: -
v_gene: TRBV29-1
j_gene: TRBJ2-1
CDR3nt: TGCAGCGTCGGGGAGGCCTACAATGAGCAGTTCTTC
CDR3aa: CSVGEAYNEQFF

d_gene: TRBD1
abundance: -
v_gene: TRBV9
j_gene: TRBJ1-2
CDR3nt: TGTGCCAGCAGCGCGCGGGACAGGGGGAAAACAAACTATGGCTACACCTTC
CDR3aa: CASSARDRGKTNYGYTF

d_gene: -
abundance: -
v_gene: TRBV29-1
j_gene: TRBJ1-1
CDR3nt: TGCAGCGTTGAAAGGACAGAGAACACTGAAGCTTTCTTT
CDR3aa: CSVERTENTEAFF

d_gene: TRBD1
abundance: -
v_gene: TRBV6-5
j_gene: TRBJ1-2
CDR3nt: TGTGCCAGCAGCTCCTGGGACAGCTATGGCTACACCTTC
CDR3aa: CASSSWDSYGYTF

d_gene: TRBD1
abundance: few
v_gene: TRBV10-3
j_gene: TRBJ1-6
CDR3nt: TGTGCCATACAGGCAGGGGGTATTTCACCCCTCCACTTT
CDR3aa: CAIQAGGISPLHF

d_gene: -
abundance: -
v_gene: TRBV14
j_gene: TRBJ2-1
CDR3nt: TGTGCCAGCAGCCACCGAGCCTCTGAGCAGTTCTTC
CDR3aa: CASSHRASEQFF

d_gene: TRBD1
abundance: -
v_gene: TRBV2
j_gene: TRBJ1-1
CDR3nt: TGTGCCAGCAGTGAAGAGGGACAGGGGAACGGGAACACTGAAGCTTTCTTT
CDR3aa: CASSEEGQGNGNTEAFF

d_gene: -
abundance: -
v_gene: TRBV11-3
j_gene: TRBJ2-7
CDR3nt: TGTGCCAGCAGCGCCACAGGGTTCTCCTACGAGCAGTACTTC
CDR3aa: CASSATGFSYEQYF

d_gene: -
abundance: once
v_gene: TRBV6-5
j_gene: TRBJ1-1
CDR3nt: TGTGCCAGCAGTTACCAACCCACAGTGTTCGAAGCTTTCTTT
CDR3aa: CASSYQPTVFEAFF

d_gene: TRBD1
abundance: -
v_gene: TRBV19
j_gene: TRBJ1-2
CDR3nt: TGTGCCAGTAGTATCTTCGGGACAGGGGGCGAGGGCTACACCTTC
CDR3aa: CASSIFGTGGEGYTF

d_gene: TRBD2
abundance: -
v_gene: TRBV10-2
j_gene: TRBJ2-7
CDR3nt: TGCGCCAGCAGTGCCTCGTTAGCGGGGTCGGGCGAGCAGTACTTC
CDR3aa: CASSASLAGSGEQYF

d_gene: -
abundance: once
v_gene: TRBV19
j_gene: TRBJ2-1
CDR3nt: TGTGCCAGCTCCACCAGGACGGGGAGGAATGAGCAGTTCTTC
CDR3aa: CASSTRTGRNEQFF

d_gene: TRBD1
abundance: -
v_gene: TRBV3-1/TRBV3-2
j_gene: TRBJ1-1
CDR3nt: TGTGCCAGCAGCCAAGAGGGGACAGGGAGTCCCACTGAAGCTTTCTTT
CDR3aa: CASSQEGTGSPTEAFF

d_gene: -
abundance: -
v_gene: TRBV6-5
j_gene: TRBJ2-7
CDR3nt: TGTGCCAGCAGTTACTCCTCATGGGCTGGCGAGCAGTACTTC
CDR3aa: CASSYSSWAGEQYF

d_gene: TRBD1
abundance: -
v_gene: TRBV5-4
j_gene: TRBJ2-5
CDR3nt: TGTGCCAGCAGCTTGGCGGGACAGCAAGAGACCCAGTACTTC
CDR3aa: CASSLAGQQETQYF

d_gene: TRBD1
abundance: -
v_gene: TRBV4-1
j_gene: TRBJ2-3
CDR3nt: TGCGCCAGCAGCCCCGCCTCGATGGGACAGGGAGTCACAGATACGCAGTATTTT
CDR3aa: CASSPASMGQGVTDTQYF

d_gene: -
abundance: few
v_gene: TRBV2
j_gene: TRBJ2-7
CDR3nt: TGTGCCAGCAGTATCCCCGGACAGTACTACGAGCAGTACTTC
CDR3aa: CASSIPGQYYEQYF

d_gene: TRBD2
abundance: -
v_gene: TRBV7-6
j_gene: TRBJ2-2
CDR3nt: TGTGCCAGCAGCGTACTAGCGGGATACACCGGGGAGCTGTTTTTT
CDR3aa: CASSVLAGYTGELFF

d_gene: -
abundance: -
v_gene: TRBV28
j_gene: TRBJ2-7
CDR3nt: TGTGCCAGCAGGGGGGGGCTCATCTCTTACGAGCAGTACTTC
CDR3aa: CASRGGLISYEQYF

d_gene: TRBD1
abundance: -
v_gene: TRBV5-8
j_gene: TRBJ1-4
CDR3nt: TGTGCCAGCAGTCCCACGGGACAGATTAATGAAAAACTGTTTTTT
CDR3aa: CASSPTGQINEKLFF

d_gene: TRBD1
abundance: few
v_gene: TRBV4-2
j_gene: TRBJ1-5
CDR3nt: TGTGCCAGCAGCCAAGCGCCATTTGTACAGGGGGCGCGGGGTCAGCCCCAGCATTTT
CDR3aa: CASSQAPFVQGARGQPQHF

d_gene: TRBD1
abundance: -
v_gene: TRBV19
j_gene: TRBJ1-1
CDR3nt: TGTGCCAGTAGTGGGTTCGGACAGGGTTACACTGAAGCTTTCTTT
CDR3aa: CASSGFGQGYTEAFF

d_gene: TRBD1
abundance: few
v_gene: TRBV10-1
j_gene: TRBJ1-5
CDR3nt: TGCGCCAGCAGTGTTGGCAGGGGGTCCACCCGCAATCAGCCCCAGCATTTT
CDR3aa: CASSVGRGSTRNQPQHF

d_gene: -
abundance: -
v_gene: TRBV5-6
j_gene: TRBJ2-5
CDR3nt: TGTGCCAGCAGTTTAAGAGTCGCGACTCTTCAAGAGACCCAGTACTTC
CDR3aa: CASSLRVATLQETQYF

d_gene: -
abundance: -
v_gene: TRBV2
j_gene: TRBJ1-4
CDR3nt: TGTGCCAGCAGTTTCAGGGTGCAACTGTTTTTT
CDR3aa: CASSFRVQLFF

d_gene: -
abundance: few
v_gene: TRBV5-1
j_gene: TRBJ1-1
CDR3nt: TGCGCCAGCAGCTTGGAGGGGAGGGGGACTGAAGCTTTCTTT
CDR3aa: CASSLEGRGTEAFF

d_gene: -
abundance: few
v_gene: TRBV27
j_gene: TRBJ1-1
CDR3nt: TGTGCCAGCAGTTTATCACAGGGCAAGGCTTTCTTT
CDR3aa: CASSLSQGKAFF

d_gene: TRBD2
abundance: -
v_gene: TRBV15
j_gene: TRBJ2-1
CDR3nt: TGTGCCACCAGCAGAGGAGATTCGGGGCTAGCGGGGGGTTCCTACAATGAGCAGTTCTTC
CDR3aa: CATSRGDSGLAGGSYNEQFF

d_gene: -
abundance: -
v_gene: TRBV7-3
j_gene: TRBJ2-2
CDR3nt: TGTGCCAGCAGCTCCCGGCTAGCTCCGAACACCGGGGAGCTGTTTTTT
CDR3aa: CASSSRLAPNTGELFF

d_gene: -
abundance: -
v_gene: TRBV7-3
j_gene: TRBJ2-2
CDR3nt: TGTGCCAGCAGCCCGCCGGGTAGCACCGGGGAGCTGTTTTTT
CDR3aa: CASSPPGSTGELFF

d_gene: -
abundance: -
v_gene: TRBV3-1/TRBV3-2
j_gene: TRBJ2-2
CDR3nt: TGTGCCAGCAGCCGAGACAGGAACGGGGAGCTGTTTTTT
CDR3aa: CASSRDRNGELFF

d_gene: TRBD1
abundance: once
v_gene: TRBV5-1
j_gene: TRBJ1-2
CDR3nt: TGCGCCAGCAGCTTGGAGGGACAGGATAACTATGGCTACACCTTC
CDR3aa: CASSLEGQDNYGYTF

d_gene: -
abundance: -
v_gene: TRBV5-6
j_gene: TRBJ2-7
CDR3nt: TGTGCCAGCAGCTTGACAGGGGAGGACTACGAGCAGTACTTC
CDR3aa: CASSLTGEDYEQYF

d_gene: -
abundance: -
v_gene: TRBV15
j_gene: TRBJ2-7
CDR3nt: TGTGCCACCAGCCCCCACGCGGGTTCCTACGAGCAGTACTTC
CDR3aa: CATSPHAGSYEQYF

d_gene: TRBD2
abundance: once
v_gene: TRBV4-1
j_gene: TRBJ2-1
CDR3nt: TGCGCCAGCAGCCACCTCGGGACTAGCGGGGGTAATGAGCAGTTCTTC
CDR3aa: CASSHLGTSGGNEQFF

d_gene: TRBD1
abundance: few
v_gene: TRBV5-1
j_gene: TRBJ1-1
CDR3nt: TGCGCCAGCAGCTTGGGGACAGGGGTAACTGAAGCTTTCTTT
CDR3aa: CASSLGTGVTEAFF